The 13 T cell receptor beta chains below come from one sample, sequenced in a study of T cell responses to AZD1222 COVID-19 vaccine. Sequenced by immunoSEQ multiplex PCR; TCRdb stores in-frame clones only, minus some. The data contain more than 95,000 clones, roughly 87% of them singletons. The source material was peripheral blood, sampled on day 0 of MenACWY control vaccination. The receptors come from an adult in good health.

In its sample, this clone was seen once. The V and J genes are TRBV5-1 and TRBJ2-1; D is perhaps TRBD2 (6 bases). The CDR3 sequence is 14 residues long. Trimming left V 0 bases short and J 6 bases short, with 10 bases between. The germline CDR1 and CDR2 sequences are SGHRS and YFSETQ. CDR3 region: CASSLGGLRNEQFF. As DNA, the CDR3 is TGCGCCAGCAGCTTGGGGGGACTGCGCAATGAGCAGTTCTTC.

This chain uses TRBV30 with TRBJ1-6, with D possibly TRBD1 on 5 matching bases. There are 14 residues in the CDR3. Germline V gene data show CDR1 as GTSNPN and CDR2 as SVGIG (reference sequence). V shed 2 bases and J shed 7 bases, with 12 bases lying between them. The CDR3 is CAWSRDLGNSPLHF. The CDR3 nucleotides are TGTGCCTGGAGTCGGGACCTTGGGAATTCACCCCTCCACTTT. The full variable domain, completed using reference TRBV30 and TRBJ1-6, is SQTIHQWPATLVQPVGSPLSLECTVEGTSNPNLYWYRQAAGRGLQLLFYSVGIGQISSEVPQNLSASRPQDRQFILSSKKLLLSDSGFYLCAWSRDLGNSPLHFGNGTRLTVT.

The chain is built from TRBV28 and TRBJ1-5, with TRBD1 matching 7 bases. V gave up 3 bases and J gave up 6 bases; unmatched junction bases: 8. The germline V gene has CDR1 MDHEN and CDR2 SYDVKM. This CDR3 has 15 residues. CDR3 loop: CASSFLDREAQPQHF. DNA for the CDR3: TGTGCCAGCAGTTTCCTCGACAGGGAGGCTCAGCCCCAGCATTTT.

The chain joins TRBV5-4 to TRBJ2-3; 8 bases are a match to TRBD2. J gave up 4 bases and V 0 bases, and 7 bases lay outside the gene matches. The CDR3 length is 16 residues. CDR1 and CDR2 from the germline V gene are SGHNT and YYREEE (reference sequence). In DNA, the CDR3 is TGTGCCAGCAGCTTGGTGACGGGGGGGCGGGCAGATACGCAGTATTTT. This encodes CASSLVTGGRADTQYF.

This sequence joins TRBV24-1 and TRBJ1-5, with TRBD1 as a possible D gene (5 bases). CDR3 length equals 16 residues. Per the germline V gene, CDR1 is KGHDR and CDR2 is SFDVKD. Trimming pared 4 bases from V and 0 bases from J, leaving 12 bases between. CDR3 sequence: CATSEGGLYSNQPQHF. The CDR3 DNA reads as TGTGCCACCAGTGAGGGGGGACTTTATAGCAATCAGCCCCAGCATTTT.

This clone appeared a single time. This chain joins TRBV19 and TRBJ1-4; no clear D. Germline CDR1 reads LNHDA; CDR2 reads SQIVND (reference sequence). The CDR3 spans 13 residues. Between the trimmed V and J ends, which lost 6 bases and 2 bases, there was a span of 7 bases. CDR3 sequence (DNA): TGTGCCAGTAGCAGGCAGACTAATGAAAAACTGTTTTTT. Amino acid sequence: CASSRQTNEKLFF. The full variable domain, completed using reference TRBV19 and TRBJ1-4, is DGGITQSPKYLFRKEGQNVTLSCEQNLNHDAMYWYRQDPGQGLRLIYYSQIVNDFQKGDIAEGYSVSREKKESFPLTVTSAQKNPTAFYLCASSRQTNEKLFFGSGTQLSVL.

The chain recombines TRBV2 with TRBJ2-5; 7 nucleotides align to TRBD1. The CDR3 totals 14 residues. The ends lost 7 bases at V and 5 bases at J; junction bases unmatched: 10. In germline, CDR1 is SNHLY, CDR2 FYNNEI. Written as DNA, the CDR3 is TGTGCCAGCACGTACAGGGGATTGGGGGAGACCCAGTACTTC. Amino acid sequence: CASTYRGLGETQYF.

The chain carries TRBV10-1 and TRBJ2-5; TRBD1 is a possible D gene (6 bases). The V and J ends lost 0 bases and 7 bases respectively, with 12 bases between them. Germline V lookup: CDR1 WNHNN, CDR2 SYGVQD (reference sequence). This CDR3 has 14 residues. CDR3 DNA sequence: TGCGCCAGCAGTGAGTCCAGGGGAAGAGGGACCCAGTACTTC. Amino acids: CASSESRGRGTQYF.

The chain couples TRBV5-4 to TRBJ1-2; no reliable D call. The CDR3 covers 12 residues. V dropped 0 bases and J dropped 6 bases, with 6 bases sitting between them. Germline V CDR1 and CDR2: SGHNT, YYREEE (reference sequence). The CDR3 sequence: CASSLGGNGYTF. In DNA, the CDR3 is TGTGCCAGCAGCTTGGGAGGAAATGGCTACACCTTC.

The V gene is TRBV5-1, the J gene TRBJ1-6; a possible D gene is TRBD1 (5 bases). V dropped 1 base and J dropped 1 base, with 12 bases sitting between them. The CDR3 is made up of 17 amino acids. The germline V gene has CDR1 SGHRS and CDR2 YFSETQ. The CDR3 DNA sequence: TGCGCCAGCAGCTTGAGCGGGGCTGGATCCTATAATTCACCCCTCCACTTT. This encodes CASSLSGAGSYNSPLHF.

This clone was seen a few times. This chain links TRBV7-8 with TRBJ2-7; 8 bases match TRBD2. After removal of 2 bases from V and 1 base from J, the junction contained 10 bases not matched to a gene. Germline CDR1 is SGHVS and CDR2 is FQNEAQ. This CDR3 has 17 amino acids. The CDR3 sequence: CASSLFGSGGGSYEQYV. In DNA form, the CDR3 reads TGTGCCAGCAGCTTATTCGGGTCGGGGGGGGGTTCCTACGAGCAGTACGTC.

The V gene is TRBV5-4, the J gene TRBJ2-5; 11 bases are shared with TRBD2. The CDR3 totals 20 residues. In germline, CDR1 is SGHNT, CDR2 YYREEE (reference sequence). Losses at the gene ends were 4 bases for V and 4 bases for J; bases not matched to a gene: 21. In nucleotides, the CDR3 is TGTGCCAGCAGCCTGGGACTAGCGGAAGCCCCTCGAGGTTTAGGAGAGACCCAGTACTTC. Translated: CASSLGLAEAPRGLGETQYF.

The chain joins TRBV25-1 to TRBJ2-5; a weak D match, TRBD1 (6 bases). The V gene's germline CDR1 is MGHDK and CDR2 SYGVNS. The V end lost 8 bases, the J end lost 4 bases, and 14 bases lay between the germline ends. This CDR3 is built from 13 residues. The CDR3 sequence: CASGRQGRETQYF. The CDR3 bases are TGTGCCAGCGGGCGGCAGGGGCGAGAGACCCAGTACTTC.